This T cell receptor (beta chain) was sequenced during a study of blood T cells in healthy people across ages (dated by TCRdb to between 2015 and 2016). General notes on the study: In model experiments, template switching captured roughly one uniquely barcoded TCR beta cDNA molecule for every two T cells. For two donors (one aged 18 to 29 and one aged 80 or older), the study analyzed two additional independent replicas of 1 million unique cDNA reads from the same blood draw. To track age-related changes in TCR beta repertoire diversity, the study relied on deep sequencing normalized with unique cDNA molecular identifiers. Four age groups were formed from the donors: young (average roughly 16 years), middle-aged (roughly 38), aged (more than 55) and long-lived (less than 85). To avoid experimental bias, donors of different ages were spread randomly across the sequencing lanes.

A remark on this clonotype: Its antigen remains undetermined. It has no much larger one-base neighbor in the sample; base qualities were not kept.

General findings and caveats noted by the study authors: Observed TCR beta diversity per million T cells fell roughly linearly with age, and a significant reduction was already apparent by age roughly 40. Bulk unsorted PBMC profiling prevented conclusive comparison of naive and antigen-experienced compartments. Estimates of total diversity based on one million sequenced T cells were considered lower bounds and underestimates. A strong correlation was found between observed TCR beta diversity and the percentage of naive T cells measured by flow cytometry. Compared with the aged group, the long-lived group had more naive CD4+ T cells, fewer expanded clones and increased TCR diversity, a pattern suggesting age selection. Because donor CMV infection status was unknown, age-related changes in expanded clonotypes were potentially confounded.

Systemically healthy Caucasian individuals from Russia, 39 in total and aged roughly 6 to 100 years, were included as donors. Each donor gave about 9.7 milliliters of peripheral blood, drawn into EDTA-treated Vacutainer tubes. PBMCs were isolated by Ficoll-Paque density-gradient centrifugation, with at least 6 million obtained per sample. Trizol reagent was used to extract total RNA from the PBMCs, yielding at least 5.5 micrograms per sample. For every donor, flow cytometry on a PBMC aliquot measured the percentage of naive CD45RAhigh/CD27high T cells. Including the terminal cysteine and phenylalanine, the CDR3 comprises 11 residues. Kept here is only the CDR3 DNA, which spans 33 bases and is read in frame from base 1. Trimming at the junction amounts to 6 bases on V and 8 bases on J, and the germline ends lie 8 bases apart. According to the germline V gene, CDR1 reads MNHEY and CDR2 reads SVGAGI.

Libraries were constructed by 5' RACE. The sequencing machine was an Illumina HiSeq 2500. The second PCR ran for roughly 6 to 11 cycles and used a J-beta primer mix along with a sample-barcoded 5' primer. A template-switch 5' adaptor carrying 12 random nucleotides introduced a unique molecular identifier onto each TCR beta cDNA molecule. Each sample yielded at least 2.5 million CDR3-containing paired-end reads. All of the RNA was converted into first-strand cDNA using the Mint cDNA synthesis kit, with a TRBC-specific oligonucleotide serving as the primer. All cDNA was treated with uracil-DNA glycosylase and then went through a first 18-cycle PCR with the universal primers M1SS and BC2_uni_R. Under the source paper's analysis protocol: Each sample was normalized by randomly selecting 1 million high-quality reads, each carrying a distinct molecular identifier. Reads sharing molecular identifiers were discarded rather than binned into consensus sequences. MiTCR, set to a Q25 quality threshold and the strictest error-elimination algorithm, was used for CDR3 identification, clonotype clustering and error correction. Lower-bound total TCR beta diversity was estimated with a nonparametric unseen species model using Euler transformation. TCRdb handled the public reads itself, with Q25 trimming in fastp and clone calling in MiXCR, and kept productive beta chains. Duplicate CDR3 protein sequences are folded into a single record with the most common DNA and genes. The V and J calls reflect TCRdb's pipeline rather than the authors' work. In all, the sample holds 1.5 million to 1.9 million distinct CDR3 sequences, and 40% to 45% of those were seen once. Together, the top ten hold about 4% of the sample.

The sequencing input was blood. The clonotype was recovered from a woman aged 18-29 years in good health. Rearrangement joined TRBV6-5 to TRBJ1-3, with a tentative D gene TRBD1 over 5 matching bases. The CDR3 has the sequence CASRRGDTIYF. The DNA sequence is given as TGTGCCAGCAGACGGGGGGACACCATATATTTT.